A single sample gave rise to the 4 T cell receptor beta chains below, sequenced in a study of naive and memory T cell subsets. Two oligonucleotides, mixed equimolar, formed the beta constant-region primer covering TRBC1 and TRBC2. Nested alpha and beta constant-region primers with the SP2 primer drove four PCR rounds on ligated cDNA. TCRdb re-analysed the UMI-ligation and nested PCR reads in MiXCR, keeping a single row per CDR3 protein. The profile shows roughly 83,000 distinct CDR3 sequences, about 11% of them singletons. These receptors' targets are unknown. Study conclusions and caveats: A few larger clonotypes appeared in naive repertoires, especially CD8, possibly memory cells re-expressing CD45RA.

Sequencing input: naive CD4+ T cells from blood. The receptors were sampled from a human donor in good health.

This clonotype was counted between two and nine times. The CDR3 region has the DNA TGCAGCGCCGGGACATTACTTACCGGGGAGCTGTTTTTT. It specifies CSAGTLLTGELFF. This chain joins TRBV29-1 and TRBJ2-2; weak D call: TRBD1 (6 bases). Germline CDR1 reads SQVTM; CDR2 reads ANQGSEA. CDR3 length: 13 residues. The V gene lost 7 bases and the J gene lost 5 bases, with 14 bases spanning the gap.

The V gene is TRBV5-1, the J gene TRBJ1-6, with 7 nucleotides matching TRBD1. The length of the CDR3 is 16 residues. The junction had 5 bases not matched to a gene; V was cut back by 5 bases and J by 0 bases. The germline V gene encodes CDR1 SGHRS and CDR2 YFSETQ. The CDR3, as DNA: TGCGCCAGCAGGAGGGACAGCAGCTCCTATAATTCACCCCTCCACTTT. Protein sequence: CASRRDSSSYNSPLHF.

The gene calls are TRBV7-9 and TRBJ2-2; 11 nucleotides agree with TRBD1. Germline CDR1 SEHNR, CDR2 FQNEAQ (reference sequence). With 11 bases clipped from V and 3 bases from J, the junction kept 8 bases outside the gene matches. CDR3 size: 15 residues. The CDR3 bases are TGTGCCGGCAAAGGACAGGGGGCCGACACCGGGGAGCTGTTTTTT. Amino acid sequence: CAGKGQGADTGELFF.

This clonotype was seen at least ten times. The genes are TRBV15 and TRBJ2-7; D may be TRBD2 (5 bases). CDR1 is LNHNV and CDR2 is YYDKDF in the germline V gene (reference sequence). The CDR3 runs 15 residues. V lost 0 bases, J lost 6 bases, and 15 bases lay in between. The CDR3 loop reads CATSRDHGNGGEQYF. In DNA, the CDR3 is TGTGCCACCAGCAGAGATCACGGGAATGGTGGCGAGCAGTACTTC. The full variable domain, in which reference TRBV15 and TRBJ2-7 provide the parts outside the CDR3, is DAMVIQNPRYQVTQFGKPVTLSCSQTLNHNVMYWYQQKSSQAPKLLFHYYDKDFNNEADTPDNFQSRRPNTSFCFLDIRSPGLGDTAMYLCATSRDHGNGGEQYFGPGTRLTVT.